This entry lists 14 T cell receptor beta chains sequenced from one sample in a study of blood T cell repertoires in COVID-19. TCRdb's copy holds only in-frame clones and misses some; the assay was immunoSEQ multiplex PCR. This repertoire shows around 480,000 clones, around 88% found once; its top ten account for over 10%. The specimen was peripheral blood. The receptor source for this set is a woman aged 45-59 years with COVID-19, enrolled during active disease.

The table lists this clone with a count of one. The chain combines TRBV5-1 with TRBJ2-1; D ambiguous. V was pared by 4 bases and J by 2 bases, with 19 bases between. Germline V gives CDR1 SGHRS, CDR2 YFSETQ. The CDR3 totals 17 residues. CDR3 DNA sequence: TGCGCCAGCAGCGCTCCCGGCGGTCTGGATGCCTACAATGAGCAGTTCTTC. This codes for CASSAPGGLDAYNEQFF.

The chain uses TRBV6-5 and TRBJ2-7; 7 nucleotides align to TRBD2. Losses at the gene ends were 5 bases for V and 6 bases for J; bases not matched to a gene: 10. Germline V gene data show CDR1 as MNHEY and CDR2 as SVGAGI. CDR3 length equals 14 residues. CDR3 sequence (DNA): TGTGCCAGCAGTCCCCGGGAGGCGTTTGGCGAGCAGTACTTC. This encodes CASSPREAFGEQYF.

J is TRBJ2-7 and V is TRBV9; D may be TRBD2 (6 bases). The CDR3 has 15 residues. The V gene's germline CDR1 is SGDLS and CDR2 YYNGEE. Trimming took 4 bases from V and 4 from J, leaving 18 bases between them. The CDR3 coding sequence is TGTGCCAGCAGCCCCCGTGGAGGGACCTATTACGAGCAGTACTTC. Translating gives CASSPRGGTYYEQYF.

This clone came up once. The rearrangement uses TRBV9 and TRBJ2-2; tentatively, D is TRBD2 (5 bases). Germline V gene lookup returns CDR1 SGDLS and CDR2 YYNGEE. This CDR3 comprises 15 residues. Trimming shortened V by 4 bases and J by 8 bases, and 18 bases separated the two germline ends. The DNA of the CDR3 is TGTGCCAGCAGCCCAACCCCGGACTGGCCGGGGGAGCTGTTTTTT. Amino acid sequence: CASSPTPDWPGELFF. Using reference TRBV9 and TRBJ2-2 for the parts outside the CDR3, the full variable domain is DSGVTQTPKHLITATGQRVTLRCSPRSGDLSVYWYQQSLDQGLQFLIQYYNGEERAKGNILERFSAQQFPDLHSELNLSSLELGDSALYFCASSPTPDWPGELFFGEGSRLTVL.

This clone was recorded only once. The chain links TRBV27 to TRBJ2-7; 7 nucleotides line up with TRBD1. Trimming at V came to 5 bases and at J to 3 bases, leaving 19 bases not matched to a gene. Germline CDR1 reads MNHEY; CDR2 reads SMNVEV (reference sequence). The length of the CDR3 is 18 residues. CDR3 loop: CASSPNQLGQPPSYEQYF. CDR3 DNA sequence: TGTGCCAGCAGTCCTAACCAGCTGGGACAGCCGCCTAGCTACGAGCAGTACTTC.

The sample holds one count of this clone. Other nucleotide sequences in the sample specify the same CDR3. The J gene is TRBJ2-2, the V gene TRBV9, with a tentative D call TRBD2 (5 bases). This CDR3 has 16 amino acids. The V gene lost 0 bases and the J gene lost 2 bases, with 11 bases spanning the gap. CDR1 is SGDLS, CDR2 YYNGEE, per germline. DNA of the CDR3: TGTGCCAGCAGCGTAGGTGGAGGTTATAACACCGGGGAGCTGTTTTTT. This sequence encodes CASSVGGGYNTGELFF.

This clone has just a few counts. The chain links TRBV9 to TRBJ2-6; D is unresolved. This CDR3 is 12 amino acids long. Germline V CDR1 and CDR2: SGDLS, YYNGEE. Trimming stripped 4 bases from V and 3 bases from J, with 2 bases between. The CDR3 region is CASSRGANVLTF. DNA of the CDR3: TGTGCCAGCAGCCGTGGGGCCAACGTCCTGACTTTC.

The chain is built from TRBV11-2 and TRBJ1-1; D uncertain. Germline CDR1 is SGHAT and CDR2 is FQNNGV. V was cut by 0 bases and J by 6 bases, with 5 bases left in between. This CDR3 has 12 residues. CDR3 residues: CASSLDSAEAFF. The CDR3 nucleotides read TGTGCCAGCAGCTTAGATAGCGCTGAAGCTTTCTTT.

V usage is TRBV6-5 and J usage is TRBJ2-5, with D perhaps matching TRBD2 (6 bases). The CDR3 spans 14 residues. V lost 0 bases, J lost 2 bases, and 7 bases lay in between. Germline lookup yields CDR1 MNHEY and CDR2 SVGAGI. This chain's CDR3 is CASSYSTSQETQYF. DNA for the CDR3: TGTGCCAGCAGTTACTCGACTAGTCAAGAGACCCAGTACTTC.

The chain is built from TRBV27 and TRBJ1-2, with a possible D match to TRBD1 (6 bases). Trimming took 4 bases from V and 8 from J, leaving 14 bases between them. The CDR3 has 13 residues. Germline V gene data show CDR1 as MNHEY and CDR2 as SMNVEV (reference sequence). The CDR3 protein is CASSSNREYGYTF. DNA of the CDR3: TGTGCCAGCAGTTCGAACAGGGAGTACGGCTACACCTTC.

The chain recombines TRBV30 with TRBJ2-7; a possible D gene is TRBD1 (5 bases). Germline V gene lookup returns CDR1 GTSNPN and CDR2 SVGIG (reference sequence). Trimming took 1 base from V and 0 from J, leaving 7 bases between them. The CDR3 spans 13 residues. The CDR3 DNA sequence: TGTGCCTGGAGTGGTGGACACTCCTACGAGCAGTACTTC. Translating it yields CAWSGGHSYEQYF. The variable domain in full, with the rest retrieved from reference TRBV30 and TRBJ2-7, is SQTIHQWPATLVQPVGSPLSLECTVEGTSNPNLYWYRQAAGRGLQLLFYSVGIGQISSEVPQNLSASRPQDRQFILSSKKLLLSDSGFYLCAWSGGHSYEQYFGPGTRLTVT.

J is TRBJ1-2 and V is TRBV14; no firm D call. Trimming cost V 2 bases and J 8 bases, with 9 bases left between them. CDR3 length: 12 residues. The germline CDR1 and CDR2 sequences are SGHDN and FVKESK. CDR3 sequence (DNA): TGTGCCAGCAGCCAACACAGAAACGGCTACACCTTC. Translated: CASSQHRNGYTF.

CDR3 sequence (DNA): TGCAGTGCTAGAGGTTGGGAGGGCTACACCTTC. Protein sequence: CSARGWEGYTF. The chain carries TRBV20-1 and TRBJ1-2, with D hard to call. Germline assignment: CDR1 DFQATT and CDR2 SNEGSKA (reference sequence). This CDR3 region has 11 residues. Trimming took off 1 base at V and 8 bases at J, with 8 bases between the two ends.

In DNA form, the CDR3 reads TGTGCCAGCAGGGGGGGGAACGGAAACACCATATATTTT. This codes for CASRGGNGNTIYF. The V and J genes are TRBV6-5 and TRBJ1-3, with D perhaps matching TRBD1 (5 bases). V was trimmed by 6 bases and J by 4 bases, leaving 10 bases between them. The CDR3 is made up of 13 amino acids. Germline V gene lookup returns CDR1 MNHEY and CDR2 SVGAGI.